This T cell receptor (beta chain) was observed in a study of cytomegalovirus exposure and HLA in healthy donors. Study-level background: A data release that came early held approximately 85 million unique TCRs from HLA-typed donors. Points from the study as a whole: Sequence variants that were highly shared formed a cluster that was likely a sequencing artifact. In vitro data verified a few CMV-associated chains as specific for CMV antigens.

Remarks on this clone: Its matching antigen is unknown.

V lost 1 base to trimming and J lost 2 bases; unmatched junction nucleotides: 7. The CDR3 is 18 amino acids. In germline, CDR1 is SGHVS, CDR2 FNYEAQ. The PCR was carried out with 60 Vbeta primers and 13 Jbeta primers. How the authors handled the data: In a later analysis, roughly 11 million of tens of millions of unique beta chains occurred in at least two donors. Using immunoSEQ multiplex PCR, the repertoire was profiled, and TCRdb retains in-frame clones only, with some absent. The DNA gave D and trimming, while V, J and clone size come from that table. The table lists about 170,000 clones, 80% of them singletons.

J is TRBJ2-3 and V is TRBV7-6, with 12 bases that match TRBD2. Sequencing was carried out using PBMCs. This TCR derives from a woman in her 50s in good health and CMV-seropositive. CDR3 sequence (DNA): TGTGCCAGCAGCTTAGGACTAGCGGGGGACCTATCCACAGATACGCAGTATTTT. This translates into CASSLGLAGDLSTDTQYF.